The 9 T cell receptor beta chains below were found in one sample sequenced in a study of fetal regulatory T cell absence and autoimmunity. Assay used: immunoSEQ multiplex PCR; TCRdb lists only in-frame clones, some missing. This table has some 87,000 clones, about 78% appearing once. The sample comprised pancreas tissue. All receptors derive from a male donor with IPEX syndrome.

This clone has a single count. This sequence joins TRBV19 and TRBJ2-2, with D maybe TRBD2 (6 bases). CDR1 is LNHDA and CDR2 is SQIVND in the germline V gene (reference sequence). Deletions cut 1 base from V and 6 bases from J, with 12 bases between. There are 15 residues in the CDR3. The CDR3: CASSIVGSGAGELFF. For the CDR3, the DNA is TGTGCCAGTAGTATAGTCGGGTCGGGGGCCGGGGAGCTGTTTTTT.

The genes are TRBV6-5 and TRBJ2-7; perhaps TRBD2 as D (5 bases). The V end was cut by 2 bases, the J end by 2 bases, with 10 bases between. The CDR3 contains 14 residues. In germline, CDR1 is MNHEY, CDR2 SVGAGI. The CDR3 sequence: CASSYLRVPYEQYF. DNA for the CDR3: TGTGCCAGCAGTTACCTGAGGGTTCCCTACGAGCAGTACTTC.

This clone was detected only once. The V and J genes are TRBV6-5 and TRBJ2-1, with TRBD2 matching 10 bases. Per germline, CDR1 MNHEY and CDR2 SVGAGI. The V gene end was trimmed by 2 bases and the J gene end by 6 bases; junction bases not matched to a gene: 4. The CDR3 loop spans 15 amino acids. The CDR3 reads CASSYASGGSNEQFF. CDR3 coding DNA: TGTGCCAGCAGTTACGCTAGCGGGGGTTCCAATGAGCAGTTCTTC.

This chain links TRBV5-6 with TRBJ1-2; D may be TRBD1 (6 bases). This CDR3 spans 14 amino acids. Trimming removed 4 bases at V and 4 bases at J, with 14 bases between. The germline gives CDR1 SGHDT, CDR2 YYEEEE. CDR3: CASSPTGSFYGYTF. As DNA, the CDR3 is TGTGCCAGCAGCCCCACAGGGTCGTTCTATGGCTACACCTTC.

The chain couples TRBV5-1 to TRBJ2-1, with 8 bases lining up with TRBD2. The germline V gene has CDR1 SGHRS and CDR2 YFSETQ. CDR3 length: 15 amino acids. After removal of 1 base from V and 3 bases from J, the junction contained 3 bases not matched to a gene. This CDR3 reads CASSLKLADYNEQFF. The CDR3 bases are TGCGCCAGCAGCTTGAAACTAGCGGACTACAATGAGCAGTTCTTC.

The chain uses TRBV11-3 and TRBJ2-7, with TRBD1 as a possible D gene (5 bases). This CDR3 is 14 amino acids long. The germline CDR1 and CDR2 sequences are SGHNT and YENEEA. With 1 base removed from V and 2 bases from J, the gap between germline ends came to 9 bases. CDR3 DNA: TGTGCCAGCAGCTTAGGGCAGGGTCCCTACGAGCAGTACTTC. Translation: CASSLGQGPYEQYF.

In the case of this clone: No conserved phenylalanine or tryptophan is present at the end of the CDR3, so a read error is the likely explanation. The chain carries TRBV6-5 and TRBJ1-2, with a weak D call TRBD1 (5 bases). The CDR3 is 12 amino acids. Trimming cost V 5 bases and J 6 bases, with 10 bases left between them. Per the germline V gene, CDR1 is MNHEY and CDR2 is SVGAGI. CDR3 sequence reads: CASSTQGNGYTL. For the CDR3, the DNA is TGTGCCAGCAGTACGCAGGGAAATGGCTACACCCTC.

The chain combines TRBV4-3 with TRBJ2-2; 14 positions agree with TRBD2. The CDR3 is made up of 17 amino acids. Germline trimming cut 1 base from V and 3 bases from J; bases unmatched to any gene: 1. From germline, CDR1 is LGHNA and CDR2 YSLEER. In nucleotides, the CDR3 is TGCGCCAGCAGCCAAGGACTAGCGGGGGGGTACACCGGGGAGCTGTTTTTT. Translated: CASSQGLAGGYTGELFF.

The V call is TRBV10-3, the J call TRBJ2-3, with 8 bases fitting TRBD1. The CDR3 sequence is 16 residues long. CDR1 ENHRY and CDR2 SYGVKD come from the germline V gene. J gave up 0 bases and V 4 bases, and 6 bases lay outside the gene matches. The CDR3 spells CAISGDRSTSTDTQYF. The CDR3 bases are TGTGCCATCAGTGGGGACAGGTCTACTAGCACAGATACGCAGTATTTT.